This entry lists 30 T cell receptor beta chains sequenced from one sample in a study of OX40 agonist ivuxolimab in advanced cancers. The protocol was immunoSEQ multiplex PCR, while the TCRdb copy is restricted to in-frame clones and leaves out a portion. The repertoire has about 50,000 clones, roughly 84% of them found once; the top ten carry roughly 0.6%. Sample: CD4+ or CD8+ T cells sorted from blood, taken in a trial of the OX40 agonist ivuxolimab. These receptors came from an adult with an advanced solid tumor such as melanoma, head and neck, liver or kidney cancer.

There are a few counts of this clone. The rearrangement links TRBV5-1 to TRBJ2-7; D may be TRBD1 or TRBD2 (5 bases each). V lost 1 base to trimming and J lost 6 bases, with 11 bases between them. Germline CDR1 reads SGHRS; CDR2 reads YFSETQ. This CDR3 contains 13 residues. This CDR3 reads CASSLRGDVEQYF. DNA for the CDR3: TGCGCCAGCAGCTTGCGTGGGGACGTCGAGCAGTACTTC.

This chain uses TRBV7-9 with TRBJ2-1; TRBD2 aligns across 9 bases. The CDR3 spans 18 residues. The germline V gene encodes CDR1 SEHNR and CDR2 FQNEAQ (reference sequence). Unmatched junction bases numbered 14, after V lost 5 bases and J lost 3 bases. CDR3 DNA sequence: TGTGCCAGCAGCCCCCGGTTTCTGGGTAGCGGGGGCTACAATGAGCAGTTCTTC. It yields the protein CASSPRFLGSGGYNEQFF.

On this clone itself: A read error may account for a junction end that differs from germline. In nucleotides, the CDR3 is TGTGCTAGCAGCCCTTCGGAGTCCCAAGCCGGGGAGCTGTTTTTT. It encodes CASSPSESQAGELFF. The chain joins TRBV7-7 to TRBJ2-2; D is ambiguous. CDR1 and CDR2 (germline): SSHAT, FNYEAQ (reference sequence). This CDR3 has 15 residues.

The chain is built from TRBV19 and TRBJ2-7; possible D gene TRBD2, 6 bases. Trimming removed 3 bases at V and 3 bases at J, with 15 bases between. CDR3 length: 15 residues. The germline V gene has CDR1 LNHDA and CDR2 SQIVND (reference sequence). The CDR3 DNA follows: TGTGCCAGTAGTATCCAGACGGGACTTTACTACGAGCAGTACTTC. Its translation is CASSIQTGLYYEQYF.

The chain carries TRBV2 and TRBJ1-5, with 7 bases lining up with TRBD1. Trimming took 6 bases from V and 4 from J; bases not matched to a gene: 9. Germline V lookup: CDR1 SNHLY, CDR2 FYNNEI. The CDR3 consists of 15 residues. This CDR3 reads CASRETGVGNQPQHF. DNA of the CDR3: TGTGCCAGCAGGGAAACAGGGGTCGGGAATCAGCCCCAGCATTTT.

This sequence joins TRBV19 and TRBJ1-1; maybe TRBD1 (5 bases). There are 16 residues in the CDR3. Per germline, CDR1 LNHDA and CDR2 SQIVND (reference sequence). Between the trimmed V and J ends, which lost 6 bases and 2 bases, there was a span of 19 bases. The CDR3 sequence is CASRPRGQGINTEAFF. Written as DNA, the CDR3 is TGTGCCAGTAGGCCCCGAGGACAAGGAATAAACACTGAAGCTTTCTTT.

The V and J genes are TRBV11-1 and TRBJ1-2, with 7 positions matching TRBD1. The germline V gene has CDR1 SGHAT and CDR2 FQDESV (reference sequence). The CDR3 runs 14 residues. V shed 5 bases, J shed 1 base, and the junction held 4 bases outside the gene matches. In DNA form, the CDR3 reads TGTGCCAGCAGCCCGGGACAGTTTAACTATGGCTACACCTTC. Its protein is CASSPGQFNYGYTF.

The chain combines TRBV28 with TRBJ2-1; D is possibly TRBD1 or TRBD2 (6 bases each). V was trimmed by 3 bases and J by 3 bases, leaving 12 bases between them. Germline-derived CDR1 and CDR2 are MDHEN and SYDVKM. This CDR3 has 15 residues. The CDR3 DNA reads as TGTGCCAGCAGTTTTCGGAGGGGGAGCTACAATGAGCAGTTCTTC. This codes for CASSFRRGSYNEQFF.

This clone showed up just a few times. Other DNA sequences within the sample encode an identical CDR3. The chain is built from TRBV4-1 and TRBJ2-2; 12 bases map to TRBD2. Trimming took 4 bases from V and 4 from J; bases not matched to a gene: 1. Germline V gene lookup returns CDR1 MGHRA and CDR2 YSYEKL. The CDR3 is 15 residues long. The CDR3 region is CASSRGLAGTGELFF. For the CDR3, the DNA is TGCGCCAGCAGCCGGGGACTAGCGGGCACCGGGGAGCTGTTTTTT.

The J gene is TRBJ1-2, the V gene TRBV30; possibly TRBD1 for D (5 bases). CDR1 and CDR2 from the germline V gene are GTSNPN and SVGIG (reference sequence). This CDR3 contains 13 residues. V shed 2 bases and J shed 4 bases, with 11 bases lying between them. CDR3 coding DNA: TGTGCCTGGAGTCCCTGGGGGACCTATGGCTACACCTTC. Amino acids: CAWSPWGTYGYTF.

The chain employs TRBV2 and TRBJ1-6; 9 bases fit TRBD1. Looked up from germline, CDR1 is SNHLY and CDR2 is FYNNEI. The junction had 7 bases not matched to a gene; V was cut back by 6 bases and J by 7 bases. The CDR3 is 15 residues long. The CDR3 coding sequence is TGTGCCAGCAGACTGACAGGGGGGGAGAATTCACCCCTCCACTTT. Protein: CASRLTGGENSPLHF.

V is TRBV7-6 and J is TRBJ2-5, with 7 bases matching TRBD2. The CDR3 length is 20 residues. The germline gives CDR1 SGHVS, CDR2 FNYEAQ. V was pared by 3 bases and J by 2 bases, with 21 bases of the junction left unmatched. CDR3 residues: CASSLVSGLAAEFLQETQYF. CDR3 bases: TGTGCCAGCAGCTTGGTCTCGGGGCTAGCGGCCGAATTTTTACAAGAGACCCAGTACTTC.

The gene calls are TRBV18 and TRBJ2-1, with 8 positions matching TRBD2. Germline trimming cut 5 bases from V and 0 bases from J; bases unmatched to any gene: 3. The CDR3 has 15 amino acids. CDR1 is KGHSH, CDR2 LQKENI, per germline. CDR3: CASSASGGSYNEQFF. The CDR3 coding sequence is TGTGCCAGCTCAGCGAGCGGGGGCTCCTACAATGAGCAGTTCTTC.

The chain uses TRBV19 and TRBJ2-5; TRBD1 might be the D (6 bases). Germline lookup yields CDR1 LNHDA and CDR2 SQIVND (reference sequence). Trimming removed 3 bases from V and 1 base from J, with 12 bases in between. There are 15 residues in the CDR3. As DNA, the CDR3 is TGTGCCAGTAGTATTGATCAGGGGCCCCAAGAGACCCAGTACTTC. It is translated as CASSIDQGPQETQYF.

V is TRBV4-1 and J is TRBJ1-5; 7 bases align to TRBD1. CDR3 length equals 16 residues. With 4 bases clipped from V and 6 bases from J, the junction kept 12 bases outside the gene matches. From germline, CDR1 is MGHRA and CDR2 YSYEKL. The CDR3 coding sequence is TGCGCCAGCAGCCCTTACCAGACAGGGAGGGGTCAGCCCCAGCATTTT. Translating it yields CASSPYQTGRGQPQHF.

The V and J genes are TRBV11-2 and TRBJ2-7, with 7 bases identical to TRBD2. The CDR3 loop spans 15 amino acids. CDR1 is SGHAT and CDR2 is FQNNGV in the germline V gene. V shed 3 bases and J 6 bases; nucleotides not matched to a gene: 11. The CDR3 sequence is CASSFSLGGTTEQYF. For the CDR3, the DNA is TGTGCCAGCAGCTTTTCCCTGGGGGGGACCACCGAGCAGTACTTC.

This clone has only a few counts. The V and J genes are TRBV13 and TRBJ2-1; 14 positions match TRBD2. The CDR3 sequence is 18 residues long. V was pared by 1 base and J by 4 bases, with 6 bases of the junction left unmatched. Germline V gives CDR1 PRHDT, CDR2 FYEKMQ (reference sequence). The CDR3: CASSLEGLAGVGYNEQFF. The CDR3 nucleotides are TGTGCCAGCAGCTTAGAGGGACTAGCGGGAGTGGGGTACAATGAGCAGTTCTTC.

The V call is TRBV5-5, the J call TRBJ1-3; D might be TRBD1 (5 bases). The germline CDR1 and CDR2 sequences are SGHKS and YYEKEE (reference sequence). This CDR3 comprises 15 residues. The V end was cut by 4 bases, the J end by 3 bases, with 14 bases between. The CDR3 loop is CASSRRVSDGNTIYF. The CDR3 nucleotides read TGTGCCAGCAGCCGCAGGGTATCGGATGGAAACACCATATATTTT. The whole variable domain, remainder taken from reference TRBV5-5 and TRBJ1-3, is DAGVTQSPTHLIKTRGQQVTLRCSPISGHKSVSWYQQVLGQGPQFIFQYYEKEERGRGNFPDRFSARQFPNYSSELNVNALLLGDSALYLCASSRRVSDGNTIYFGEGSWLTVV.

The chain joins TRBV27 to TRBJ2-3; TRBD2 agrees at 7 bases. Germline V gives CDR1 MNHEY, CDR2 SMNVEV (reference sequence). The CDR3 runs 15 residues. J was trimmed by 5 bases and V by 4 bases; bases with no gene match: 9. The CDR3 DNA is TGTGCCAGCAGTTCCTGGGGGGGGAAGAAAGATACGCAGTATTTT. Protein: CASSSWGGKKDTQYF.

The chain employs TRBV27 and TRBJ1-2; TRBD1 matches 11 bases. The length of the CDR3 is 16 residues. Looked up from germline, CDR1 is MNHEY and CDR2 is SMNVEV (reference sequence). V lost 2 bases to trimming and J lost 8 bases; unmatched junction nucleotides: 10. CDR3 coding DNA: TGTGCCAGCAGTTTAGGAACCGGGACAGGGGGAACCGGCTACACCTTC. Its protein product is CASSLGTGTGGTGYTF.

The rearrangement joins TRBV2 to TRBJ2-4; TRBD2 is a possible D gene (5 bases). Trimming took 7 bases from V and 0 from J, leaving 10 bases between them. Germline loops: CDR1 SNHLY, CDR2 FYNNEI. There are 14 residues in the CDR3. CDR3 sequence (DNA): TGTGCCAGCAACTTTGGACTAGCCAAAAACATTCAGTACTTC. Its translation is CASNFGLAKNIQYF. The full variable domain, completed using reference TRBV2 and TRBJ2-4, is EPEVTQTPSHQVTQMGQEVILRCVPISNHLYFYWYRQILGQKVEFLVSFYNNEISEKSEIFDDQFSVERPDGSNFTLKIRSTKLEDSAMYFCASNFGLAKNIQYFGAGTRLSVL.

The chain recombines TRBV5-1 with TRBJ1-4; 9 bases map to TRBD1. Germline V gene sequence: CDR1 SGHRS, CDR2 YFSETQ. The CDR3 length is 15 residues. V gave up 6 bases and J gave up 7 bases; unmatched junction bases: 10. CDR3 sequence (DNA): TGCGCCAGCACCGAGGGTGGGACAGGGACTGAAAAACTGTTTTTT. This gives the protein CASTEGGTGTEKLFF. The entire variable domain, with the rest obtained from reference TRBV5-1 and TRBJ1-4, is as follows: KAGVTQTPRYLIKTRGQQVTLSCSPISGHRSVSWYQQTPGQGLQFLFEYFSETQRNKGNFPGRFSGRQFSNSRSEMNVSTLELGDSALYLCASTEGGTGTEKLFFGSGTQLSVL.

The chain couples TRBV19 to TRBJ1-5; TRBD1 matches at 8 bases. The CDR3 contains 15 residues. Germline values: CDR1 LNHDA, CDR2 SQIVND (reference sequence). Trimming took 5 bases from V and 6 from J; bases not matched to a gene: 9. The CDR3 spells CASSPAGGVGQPQHF. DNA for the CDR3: TGTGCCAGTAGTCCAGCAGGGGGCGTTGGTCAGCCCCAGCATTTT.

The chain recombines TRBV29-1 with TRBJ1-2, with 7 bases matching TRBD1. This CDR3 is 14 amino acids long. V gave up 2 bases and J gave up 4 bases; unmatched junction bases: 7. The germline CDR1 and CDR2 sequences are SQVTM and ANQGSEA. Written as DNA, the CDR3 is TGCAGCGTTGAAAACAGGGGCCGCCGCTATGGCTACACCTTC. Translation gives CSVENRGRRYGYTF.

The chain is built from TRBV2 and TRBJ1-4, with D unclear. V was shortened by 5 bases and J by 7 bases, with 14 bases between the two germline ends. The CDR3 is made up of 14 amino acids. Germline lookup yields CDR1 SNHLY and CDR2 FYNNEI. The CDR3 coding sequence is TGTGCCAGCAGTCACCCGCCGGGCGGTGAAAAACTGTTTTTT. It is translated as CASSHPPGGEKLFF.

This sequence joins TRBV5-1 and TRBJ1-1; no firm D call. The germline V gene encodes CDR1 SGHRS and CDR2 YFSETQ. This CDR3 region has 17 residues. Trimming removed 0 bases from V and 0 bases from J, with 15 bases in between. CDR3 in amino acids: CASSLASLAAMNTEAFF. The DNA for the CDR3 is TGCGCCAGCAGCTTGGCCAGCCTGGCAGCCATGAACACTGAAGCTTTCTTT.

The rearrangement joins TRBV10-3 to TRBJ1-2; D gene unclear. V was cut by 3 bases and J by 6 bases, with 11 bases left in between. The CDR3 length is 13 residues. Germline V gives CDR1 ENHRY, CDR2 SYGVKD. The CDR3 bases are TGTGCCATCAGTGAAGACACGGTCAATGGCTACACCTTC. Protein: CAISEDTVNGYTF.

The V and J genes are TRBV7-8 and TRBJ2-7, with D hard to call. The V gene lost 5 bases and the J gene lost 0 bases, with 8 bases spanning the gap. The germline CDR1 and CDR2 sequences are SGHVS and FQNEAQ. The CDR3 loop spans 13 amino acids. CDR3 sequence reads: CASSHTISYEQYF. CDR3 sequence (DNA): TGTGCCAGCAGCCATACTATCTCCTACGAGCAGTACTTC. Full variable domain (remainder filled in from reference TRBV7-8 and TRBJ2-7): GAGVSQSPRYKVAKRGQDVALRCDPISGHVSLFWYQQALGQGPEFLTYFQNEAQLDKSGLPSDRFFAERPEGSVSTLKIQRTQQEDSAVYLCASSHTISYEQYFGPGTRLTVT.

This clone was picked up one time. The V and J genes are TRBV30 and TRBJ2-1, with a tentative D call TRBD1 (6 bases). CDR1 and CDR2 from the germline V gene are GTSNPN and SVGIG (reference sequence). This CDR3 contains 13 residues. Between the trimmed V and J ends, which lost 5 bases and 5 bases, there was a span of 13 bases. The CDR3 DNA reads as TGTGCCTGGGAAGTGGGGGCAGACAATGAGCAGTTCTTC. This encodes CAWEVGADNEQFF.

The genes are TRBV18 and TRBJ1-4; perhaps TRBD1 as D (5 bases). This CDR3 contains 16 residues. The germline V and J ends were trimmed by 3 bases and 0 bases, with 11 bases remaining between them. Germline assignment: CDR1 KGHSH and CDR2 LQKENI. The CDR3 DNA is TGTGCCAGCTCACCGAGGCAGGGAGCAACTAATGAAAAACTGTTTTTT. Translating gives CASSPRQGATNEKLFF.